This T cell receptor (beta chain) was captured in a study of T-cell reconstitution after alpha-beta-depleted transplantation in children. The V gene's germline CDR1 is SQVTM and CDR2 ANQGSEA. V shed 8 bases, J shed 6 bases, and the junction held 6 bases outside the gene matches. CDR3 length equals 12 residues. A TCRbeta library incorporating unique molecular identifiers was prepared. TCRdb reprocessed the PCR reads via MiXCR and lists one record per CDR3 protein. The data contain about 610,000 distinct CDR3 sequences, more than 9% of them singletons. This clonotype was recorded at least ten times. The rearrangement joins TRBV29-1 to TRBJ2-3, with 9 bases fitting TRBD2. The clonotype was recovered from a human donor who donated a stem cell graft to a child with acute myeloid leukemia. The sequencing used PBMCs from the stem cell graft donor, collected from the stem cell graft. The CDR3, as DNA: TGCAGCTGCGGGAGGGGGTCCGATACGCAGTATTTT. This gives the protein CSCGRGSDTQYF.